Shown below are 25 T cell receptor beta chains from a single sample sequenced in a study of shared T cell receptors in the human thymus. Some clones are missing from TCRdb's copy, which holds only in-frame ones; the method was immunoSEQ multiplex PCR. The sample has 650,000 to 950,000 clones, approximately 85% seen once; the top ten hold roughly 0.01%. The data also belong to a second study, concerning human thymus T cells.

Sequenced: thymocytes. All receptors derive from a girl less than two years old with a congenital heart defect.

The genes are TRBV4-1 and TRBJ1-5; D possibly corresponds to TRBD1 (6 bases). The CDR3 has 17 residues. Trimming removed 2 bases at V and 5 bases at J, with 19 bases between. In germline, CDR1 is MGHRA, CDR2 YSYEKL. The DNA of the CDR3 is TGCGCCAGCAGCCAAAGTATTGGGACATTCCCCTATCAGCCCCAGCATTTT. Translation: CASSQSIGTFPYQPQHF.

The rearrangement uses TRBV6-5 and TRBJ1-2; perhaps TRBD1 as D (6 bases). CDR3 size: 14 residues. From germline, CDR1 is MNHEY and CDR2 SVGAGI. Trimming took off 6 bases at V and 4 bases at J, with 15 bases between the two ends. Here the CDR3 DNA reads TGTGCCAGCAGCCGGCGAGACAGGACCTATGGCTACACCTTC. This translates into CASSRRDRTYGYTF.

The chain joins TRBV10-2 to TRBJ1-4; D is possibly TRBD1 (6 bases). The ends were cut back, 3 bases at V and 6 bases at J, with 17 bases in the middle. Per germline, CDR1 WSHSY and CDR2 SAAADI. The CDR3 has 16 residues. Written as DNA, the CDR3 is TGCGCCAGCAGTGACCACAGGGTCTATGAGTATGAAAAACTGTTTTTT. As protein: CASSDHRVYEYEKLFF.

Of note for this clone: In the same sample, other DNA sequences code for this CDR3. V is TRBV9 and J is TRBJ1-2, with TRBD1 identical over 10 bases. V shed 2 bases and J 4 bases; nucleotides not matched to a gene: 8. CDR1 and CDR2 from the germline V gene are SGDLS and YYNGEE. There are 16 residues in the CDR3. For the CDR3, the DNA is TGTGCCAGCAGCGTGGGGTTGGGACAGGGGCCCTATGGCTACACCTTC. The encoded protein is CASSVGLGQGPYGYTF.

V gene TRBV9 combines with J gene TRBJ1-1, with 8 bases identical to TRBD1. CDR1 is SGDLS and CDR2 is YYNGEE in the germline V gene. The CDR3 is 16 amino acids. The V gene end was trimmed by 3 bases and the J gene end by 4 bases; junction bases not matched to a gene: 11. CDR3 sequence: CASSGGQGQYLTEAFF. CDR3 nucleotides: TGTGCCAGCAGCGGCGGACAGGGCCAGTACCTCACTGAAGCTTTCTTT.

The chain recombines TRBV6-4 with TRBJ1-4, with D maybe TRBD1 (6 bases). This CDR3 region has 15 residues. The germline V gene has CDR1 MRHNA and CDR2 SNTAGT. With 8 bases removed from V and 8 bases from J, the gap between germline ends came to 21 bases. This CDR3 reads CASRNGRGAVEKLFF. The CDR3 nucleotides read TGTGCCAGCCGTAATGGACGGGGGGCGGTGGAAAAACTGTTTTTT.

This chain connects TRBV5-1 to TRBJ1-1; D is uncertain. The CDR3 consists of 17 residues. The V and J ends lost 1 base and 6 bases respectively, with 22 bases between them. Germline CDR1 is SGHRS and CDR2 is YFSETQ. The chain's CDR3 is CASSLRGTPVVVAEAFF. CDR3 DNA sequence: TGCGCCAGCAGCTTGCGAGGAACCCCGGTTGTTGTGGCTGAAGCTTTCTTT. The whole variable domain, filled in from reference TRBV5-1 and TRBJ1-1, reads KAGVTQTPRYLIKTRGQQVTLSCSPISGHRSVSWYQQTPGQGLQFLFEYFSETQRNKGNFPGRFSGRQFSNSRSEMNVSTLELGDSALYLCASSLRGTPVVVAEAFFGQGTRLTVV.

V is TRBV10-2 and J is TRBJ2-5; 11 bases match TRBD2. Losses at the gene ends were 4 bases for V and 3 bases for J; bases not matched to a gene: 7. Germline V gene data show CDR1 as WSHSY and CDR2 as SAAADI. This CDR3 comprises 16 residues. This CDR3 reads CASSVPRLAGKETQYF. Here the CDR3 DNA reads TGCGCCAGCAGTGTCCCTCGACTAGCGGGGAAAGAGACCCAGTACTTC.

This clone was recorded only once. The CDR3 reads CASSNVPGQGSATNEKLFF. The CDR3 bases are TGTGCCAGCAGCAACGTCCCGGGACAGGGGTCAGCAACTAATGAAAAACTGTTTTTT. The rearrangement links TRBV7-9 to TRBJ1-4; 10 bases are a match to TRBD1. There are 19 residues in the CDR3. Germline CDR1 SEHNR, CDR2 FQNEAQ (reference sequence). Trimming at V came to 5 bases and at J to 0 bases, leaving 12 bases not matched to a gene.

This chain connects TRBV29-1 to TRBJ2-5; the D is unclear. V lost 5 bases and J 1 base, leaving 14 bases between the germline ends. The germline gives CDR1 SQVTM, CDR2 ANQGSEA. This CDR3 contains 14 residues. Written as DNA, the CDR3 is TGCAGCGTTCAGGCAGAAGGCCCCCAAGAGACCCAGTACTTC. Translating gives CSVQAEGPQETQYF.

The chain combines TRBV19 with TRBJ2-7; tentative D call: TRBD1 (5 bases). The germline gives CDR1 LNHDA, CDR2 SQIVND (reference sequence). This CDR3 is 15 amino acids long. V shed 0 bases and J shed 4 bases, with 13 bases lying between them. The CDR3 sequence is CASSIDRHRRYEQYF. CDR3 nucleotide sequence: TGTGCCAGTAGTATAGATCGACACAGGAGATACGAGCAGTACTTC.

The V and J genes are TRBV18 and TRBJ2-5; 11 bases are a match to TRBD2. This CDR3 comprises 15 residues. Germline V gene data show CDR1 as KGHSH and CDR2 as LQKENI. V gave up 4 bases and J gave up 3 bases; unmatched junction bases: 4. The CDR3 loop reads CASSHSGLAEETQYF. CDR3 DNA: TGTGCCAGCTCACACTCGGGACTAGCGGAAGAGACCCAGTACTTC.

This clone was detected only a few times. The chain combines TRBV14 with TRBJ1-6, with D uncertain. The CDR3 has 18 amino acids. CDR1 is SGHDN and CDR2 is FVKESK in the germline V gene. Deletions cut 0 bases from V and 7 bases from J, with 19 bases between. The CDR3 spells CASSQDALGLTGNSPLHF. The CDR3 nucleotides are TGTGCCAGCAGCCAAGATGCGTTGGGTTTGACGGGGAATTCACCCCTCCACTTT. The entire variable domain, with the rest obtained from reference TRBV14 and TRBJ1-6, is as follows: EAGVTQFPSHSVIEKGQTVTLRCDPISGHDNLYWYRRVMGKEIKFLLHFVKESKQDESGMPNNRFLAERTGGTYSTLKVQPAELEDSGVYFCASSQDALGLTGNSPLHFGNGTRLTVT.

V usage is TRBV5-8 and J usage is TRBJ1-1; TRBD1 matches 7 bases. The CDR3 is 16 residues long. V shed 2 bases, J shed 0 bases, and the junction held 7 bases outside the gene matches. Germline V gives CDR1 SGHTS, CDR2 YDEGEE. The CDR3 DNA is TGTGCCAGCAGCTTCCGACAGGGTGGAATGAACACTGAAGCTTTCTTT. Amino acids: CASSFRQGGMNTEAFF.

The chain is built from TRBV5-1 and TRBJ1-2; 11 bases are a match to TRBD1. J lost 4 bases, V lost 2 bases, and 19 bases had no gene match. This CDR3 region has 20 residues. Germline V gives CDR1 SGHRS, CDR2 YFSETQ. The CDR3 region is CASSFSGPRDRGRGVYGYTF. CDR3 sequence (DNA): TGCGCCAGCAGCTTTAGCGGACCCCGGGACAGGGGGAGGGGAGTCTATGGCTACACCTTC.

The rearrangement joins TRBV29-1 to TRBJ2-1, with 16 bases that match TRBD2. This CDR3 is 14 amino acids long. V gave up 6 bases and J gave up 9 bases; unmatched junction bases: 5. Per the germline V gene, CDR1 is SQVTM and CDR2 is ANQGSEA. DNA for the CDR3: TGCAGCGTGGGGACTAGCGGGGGGGCTGTTGAGCAGTTCTTC. This codes for CSVGTSGGAVEQFF.

This clone was counted once. This chain connects TRBV5-1 to TRBJ1-2, with TRBD1 matching 9 bases. This CDR3 comprises 16 residues. Germline lookup yields CDR1 SGHRS and CDR2 YFSETQ. V gave up 2 bases and J gave up 5 bases; unmatched junction bases: 10. CDR3 nucleotides: TGCGCCAGCAGCTTATCGGGACAGGGCGTAGGTTATGGCTACACCTTC. It yields the protein CASSLSGQGVGYGYTF.

The CDR3 loop is CASSPRTGGKLSGNTIYF. The CDR3 bases are TGTGCCAGCAGCCCCCGGACAGGGGGGAAATTAAGTGGAAACACCATATATTTT. This chain uses TRBV28 with TRBJ1-3; 10 nucleotides align to TRBD1. The CDR3 spans 18 residues. J gave up 3 bases and V 6 bases, and 14 bases lay outside the gene matches. Germline lookup yields CDR1 MDHEN and CDR2 SYDVKM.

This chain joins TRBV23-1 and TRBJ1-2; D unclear. TRBV23-1 is identified as an open reading frame with a role that is uncertain. The CDR3 loop spans 16 amino acids. V dropped 3 bases and J dropped 2 bases, with 16 bases sitting between them. CDR3 sequence reads: CASSHRVIRRNYGYTF. The CDR3 DNA reads as TGCGCCAGCAGTCATCGGGTAATTCGGAGAAACTATGGCTACACCTTC.

The chain links TRBV7-2 to TRBJ2-5; D is undetermined. This CDR3 comprises 17 residues. Trimming left V 2 bases short and J 2 bases short, with 18 bases between. Germline lookup yields CDR1 SGHTA and CDR2 FQGNSA. The CDR3, as DNA: TGTGCCAGCAGCTTACTCGGGTTCTCCTGGAATCAAGAGACCCAGTACTTC. This sequence encodes CASSLLGFSWNQETQYF.

The CDR3 loop reads CASSESRGSGETQYF. The CDR3 DNA reads as TGCGCCAGCAGTGAGTCTAGGGGTTCAGGGGAGACCCAGTACTTC. The chain uses TRBV10-2 and TRBJ2-5; perhaps TRBD1 as D (5 bases). V lost 0 bases and J lost 5, with 13 bases in between. The CDR3 length is 15 residues. Germline CDR1 and CDR2: WSHSY and SAAADI.

This clone was observed a single time. The chain joins TRBV27 to TRBJ1-1; D may be TRBD1 (5 bases). Germline values: CDR1 MNHEY, CDR2 SMNVEV (reference sequence). The CDR3 is made up of 14 amino acids. V was cut by 4 bases and J by 2 bases, with 11 bases left in between. The CDR3 DNA reads as TGTGCCAGCAGTTGGGAGGGGTCTAACACTGAAGCTTTCTTT. Its translation is CASSWEGSNTEAFF.

The chain couples TRBV20-1 to TRBJ1-2; D remains unclear. The V gene lost 4 bases and the J gene lost 7 bases, with 10 bases spanning the gap. The CDR3 has 11 amino acids. The germline V gene has CDR1 DFQATT and CDR2 SNEGSKA (reference sequence). As DNA, the CDR3 is TGCAGTGCTATCGGTCGGTTTGGCTACACCTTC. It codes for CSAIGRFGYTF.

V usage is TRBV4-2 and J usage is TRBJ2-3, with 9 bases that match TRBD1. Germline values: CDR1 LGHNA, CDR2 YNFKEQ. This CDR3 has 20 amino acids. The J segment lost 0 bases and the V segment lost 0 bases, leaving 13 bases of the junction unmatched. CDR3 sequence: CASSQESGQGRERSTDTQYF. DNA for the CDR3: TGTGCCAGCAGCCAAGAGTCCGGACAGGGGCGAGAGCGAAGCACAGATACGCAGTATTTT.

This chain connects TRBV6-6 to TRBJ1-5; TRBD1 agrees at 10 bases. The CDR3 contains 16 residues. Germline CDR1 reads MNHNY; CDR2 reads SVGAGI (reference sequence). The V segment lost 2 bases and the J segment 15 bases; nucleotides outside the gene matches: 16. CDR3 sequence (DNA): TGTGCCAGCAGTTACCTATTGCTTCACCCAAGGACAGGGGGGCATTTT. Its protein is CASSYLLLHPRTGGHF.